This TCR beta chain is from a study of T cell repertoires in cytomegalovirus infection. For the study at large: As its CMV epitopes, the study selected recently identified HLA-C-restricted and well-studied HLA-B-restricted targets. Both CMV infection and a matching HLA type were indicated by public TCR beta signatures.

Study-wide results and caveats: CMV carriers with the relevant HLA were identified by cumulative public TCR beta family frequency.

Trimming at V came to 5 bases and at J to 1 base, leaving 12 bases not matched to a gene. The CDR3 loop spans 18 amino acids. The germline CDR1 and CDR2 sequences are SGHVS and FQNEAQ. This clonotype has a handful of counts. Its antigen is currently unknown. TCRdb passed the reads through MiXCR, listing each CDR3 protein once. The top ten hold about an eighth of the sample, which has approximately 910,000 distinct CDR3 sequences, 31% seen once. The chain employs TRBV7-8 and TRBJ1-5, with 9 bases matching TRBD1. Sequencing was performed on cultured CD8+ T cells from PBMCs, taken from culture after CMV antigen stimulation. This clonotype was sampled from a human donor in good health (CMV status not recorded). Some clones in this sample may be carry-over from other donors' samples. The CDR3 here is CASSPTTTGGGSNQPQHF. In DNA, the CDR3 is TGTGCCAGCAGCCCAACCACCACAGGGGGCGGGAGCAATCAGCCCCAGCATTTT.